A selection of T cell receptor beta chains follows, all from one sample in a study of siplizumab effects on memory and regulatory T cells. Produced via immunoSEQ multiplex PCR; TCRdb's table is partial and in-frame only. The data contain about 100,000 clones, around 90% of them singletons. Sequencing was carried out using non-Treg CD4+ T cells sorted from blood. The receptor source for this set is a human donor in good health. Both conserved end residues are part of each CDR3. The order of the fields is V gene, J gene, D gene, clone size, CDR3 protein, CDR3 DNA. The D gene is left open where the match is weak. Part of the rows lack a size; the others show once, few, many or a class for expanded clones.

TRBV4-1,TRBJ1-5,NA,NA,CASSQVGAIQPQHF,TGCGCCAGCAGCCAAGTTGGAGCCATTCAGCCCCAGCATTTT
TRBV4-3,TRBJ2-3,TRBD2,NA,CASSQDGRGRARDTQYF,TGCGCCAGCAGCCAAGATGGGCGCGGGAGAGCGAGAGATACGCAGTATTTT
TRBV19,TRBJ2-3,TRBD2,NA,CASRGREASGGPTDTQYF,TGTGCCAGCAGAGGGAGGGAAGCTAGCGGGGGACCTACAGATACGCAGTATTTT
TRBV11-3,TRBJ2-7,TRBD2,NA,CASSRGTTYEQYF,TGTGCCAGCAGCCGGGGGACTACCTACGAGCAGTACTTC
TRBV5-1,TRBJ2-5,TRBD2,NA,CASRLGLAARGTQYF,TGCGCCAGCAGGTTGGGACTAGCGGCGCGGGGGACCCAGTACTTC
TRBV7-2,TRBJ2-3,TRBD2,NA,CASSNRLAGIRF,TGTGCCAGCAGCAATCGGCTAGCGGGTATCCGATTT
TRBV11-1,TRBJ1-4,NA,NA,CASSPRGRGNEKLFF,TGTGCCAGCAGCCCCCGGGGAAGGGGTAATGAAAAACTGTTTTTT
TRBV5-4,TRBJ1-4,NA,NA,CASSSHRAGAGEKLFF,TGTGCCAGCAGCTCTCACAGGGCCGGAGCTGGAGAAAAACTGTTTTTT
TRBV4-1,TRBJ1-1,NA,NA,CASSQAFMGERNTEAFF,TGCGCCAGCAGCCAAGCCTTTATGGGGGAGCGTAACACTGAAGCTTTCTTT
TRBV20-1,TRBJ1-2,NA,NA,CSARRGDGYTF,TGCAGTGCCCGAAGAGGGGATGGCTACACCTTC
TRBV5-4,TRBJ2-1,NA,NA,CASSLGRTRSSYNEQFF,TGTGCCAGCAGCTTAGGACGAACACGAAGCTCCTACAATGAGCAGTTCTTC
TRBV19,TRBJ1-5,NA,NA,CASSIGDQPQHF,TGTGCCAGTAGTATAGGGGATCAGCCCCAGCATTTT
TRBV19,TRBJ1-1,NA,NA,CASSIGADSAEAFF,TGTGCCAGTAGTATAGGAGCGGATTCCGCTGAAGCTTTCTTT
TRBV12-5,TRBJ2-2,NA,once,CASGASNTGELFF,TGTGCTAGTGGTGCCTCCAACACCGGGGAGCTGTTTTTT
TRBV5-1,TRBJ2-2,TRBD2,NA,CASSLGILAGNTGELFF,TGCGCCAGCAGCTTGGGAATACTAGCGGGAAACACCGGGGAGCTGTTTTTT
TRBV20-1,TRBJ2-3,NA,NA,CSPSTDTQYF,TGCAGCCCTAGCACAGATACGCAGTATTTT
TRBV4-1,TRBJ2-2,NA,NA,CASSYRENTGELFF,TGCGCCAGCAGCTACAGAGAGAACACCGGGGAGCTGTTTTTT
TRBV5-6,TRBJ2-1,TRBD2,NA,CASSFSKRELRYNEQFF,TGTGCCAGCAGCTTTTCCAAGCGGGAGCTTCGCTACAATGAGCAGTTCTTC
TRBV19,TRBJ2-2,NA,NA,CASSITGINTGELFF,TGTGCCAGTAGTATAACAGGGATTAACACCGGGGAGCTGTTTTTT
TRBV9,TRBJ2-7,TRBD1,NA,CASSVGVGRGQNEQYF,TGTGCCAGCAGCGTAGGCGTCGGCAGGGGGCAGAACGAGCAGTACTTC
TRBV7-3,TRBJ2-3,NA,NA,CASSPTESSTDTQYF,TGTGCCAGCAGCCCGACCGAGTCTAGCACAGATACGCAGTATTTT
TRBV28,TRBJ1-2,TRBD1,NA,CASRTQGVKGGYTF,TGTGCCAGCAGGACCCAGGGGGTGAAGGGAGGCTACACCTTC
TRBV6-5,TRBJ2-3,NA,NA,CASSYSLHTDTQYF,TGTGCCAGCAGTTACTCCCTCCACACAGATACGCAGTATTTT
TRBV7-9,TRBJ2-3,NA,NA,CASSSLGSGISTDTQYF,TGTGCCAGCAGCTCCTTGGGGTCAGGTATTAGCACAGATACGCAGTATTTT
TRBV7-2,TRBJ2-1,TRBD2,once,CASSLQMVAGYNEQFF,TGTGCCAGCAGCCTTCAGATGGTAGCGGGTTACAATGAGCAGTTCTTC
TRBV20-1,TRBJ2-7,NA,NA,CSARDTYEQYF,TGCAGTGCTCGGGACACCTACGAGCAGTACTTC
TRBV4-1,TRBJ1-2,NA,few,CASSQEGRRAGGTF,TGCGCCAGCAGCCAAGAGGGCCGCCGGGCGGGCGGCACCTTC
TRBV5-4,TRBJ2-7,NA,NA,CASSTSLGAIDEQYF,TGTGCCAGCAGCACCAGCCTGGGAGCGATCGACGAGCAGTACTTC
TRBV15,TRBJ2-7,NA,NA,CATSRGLSDEQYF,TGTGCCACCAGCAGAGGTCTGTCTGACGAGCAGTACTTC
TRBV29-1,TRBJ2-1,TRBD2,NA,CSAPGLAGVHEQFF,TGCAGCGCACCGGGACTAGCGGGAGTCCATGAGCAGTTCTTC
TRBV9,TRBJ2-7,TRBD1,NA,CASSVGDRGRYEQYF,TGTGCCAGCAGCGTAGGGGACAGGGGTCGATACGAGCAGTACTTC
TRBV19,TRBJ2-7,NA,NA,CASSISDSLSEQYF,TGTGCCAGTAGTATAAGCGACAGCCTAAGTGAGCAGTACTTC
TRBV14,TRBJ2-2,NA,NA,CASSQRQAGELFF,TGTGCCAGCAGCCAACGGCAGGCCGGGGAGCTGTTTTTT
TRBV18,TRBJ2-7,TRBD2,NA,CASSPASGRASLYEQYF,TGTGCCAGCTCACCGGCTAGCGGGAGGGCCTCACTCTACGAGCAGTACTTC